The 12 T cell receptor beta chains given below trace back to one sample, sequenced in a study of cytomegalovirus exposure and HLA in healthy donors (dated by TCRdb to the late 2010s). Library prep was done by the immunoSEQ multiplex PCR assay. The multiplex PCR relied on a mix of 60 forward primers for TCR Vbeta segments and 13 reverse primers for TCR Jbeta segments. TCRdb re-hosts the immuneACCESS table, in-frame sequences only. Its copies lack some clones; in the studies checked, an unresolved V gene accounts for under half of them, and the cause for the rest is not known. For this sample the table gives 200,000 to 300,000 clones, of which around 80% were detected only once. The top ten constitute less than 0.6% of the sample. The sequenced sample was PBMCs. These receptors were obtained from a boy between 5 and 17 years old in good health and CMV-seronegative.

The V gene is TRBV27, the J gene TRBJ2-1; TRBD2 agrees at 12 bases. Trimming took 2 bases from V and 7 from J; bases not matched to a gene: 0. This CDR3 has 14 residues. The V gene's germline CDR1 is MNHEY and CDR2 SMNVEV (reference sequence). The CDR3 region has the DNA TGTGCCAGCAGTTTACTAGCGGGGGGGAATGAGCAGTTCTTC. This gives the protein CASSLLAGGNEQFF.

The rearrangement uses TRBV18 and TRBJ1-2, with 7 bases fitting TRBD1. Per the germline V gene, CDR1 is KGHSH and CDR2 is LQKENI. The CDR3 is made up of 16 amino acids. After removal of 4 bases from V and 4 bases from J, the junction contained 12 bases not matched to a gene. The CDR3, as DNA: TGTGCCAGCTCACTAAAGACAGGGTCACCCGGCTATGGCTACACCTTC. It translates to CASSLKTGSPGYGYTF.

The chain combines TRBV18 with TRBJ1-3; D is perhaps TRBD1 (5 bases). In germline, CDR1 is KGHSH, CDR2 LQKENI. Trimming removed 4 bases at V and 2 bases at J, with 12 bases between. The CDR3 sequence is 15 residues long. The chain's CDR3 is CASSRDSGTGNTIYF. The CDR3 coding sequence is TGTGCCAGCTCACGCGATTCAGGGACTGGAAACACCATATATTTT.

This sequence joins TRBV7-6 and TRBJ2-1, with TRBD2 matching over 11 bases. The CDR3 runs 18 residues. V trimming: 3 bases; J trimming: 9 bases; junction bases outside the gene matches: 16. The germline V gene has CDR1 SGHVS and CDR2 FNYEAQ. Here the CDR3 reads CASSFLVSSGRRPGEQFF. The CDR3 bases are TGTGCCAGCAGCTTCCTTGTCTCTAGCGGGAGGAGGCCCGGTGAGCAGTTCTTC.

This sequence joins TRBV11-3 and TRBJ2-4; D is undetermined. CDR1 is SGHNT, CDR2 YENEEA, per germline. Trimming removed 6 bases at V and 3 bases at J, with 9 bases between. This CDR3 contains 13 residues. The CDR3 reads CASRMQDKNIQYF. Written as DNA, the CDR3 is TGTGCCAGCAGGATGCAGGACAAAAACATTCAGTACTTC.

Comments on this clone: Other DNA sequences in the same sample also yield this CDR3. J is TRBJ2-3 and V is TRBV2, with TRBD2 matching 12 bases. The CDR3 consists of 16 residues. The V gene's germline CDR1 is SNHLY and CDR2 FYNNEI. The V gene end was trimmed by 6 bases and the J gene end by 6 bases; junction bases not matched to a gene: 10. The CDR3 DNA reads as TGTGCCAGCAGCGTGGGGCTAGCGGGAGGGGGTGATACGCAGTATTTT. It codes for CASSVGLAGGGDTQYF.

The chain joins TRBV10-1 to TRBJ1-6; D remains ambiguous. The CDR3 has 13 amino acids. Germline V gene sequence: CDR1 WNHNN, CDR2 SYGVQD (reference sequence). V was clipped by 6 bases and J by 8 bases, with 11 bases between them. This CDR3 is CASRKYADSPLHF. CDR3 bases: TGCGCCAGCAGAAAATATGCAGATTCACCCCTCCACTTT.

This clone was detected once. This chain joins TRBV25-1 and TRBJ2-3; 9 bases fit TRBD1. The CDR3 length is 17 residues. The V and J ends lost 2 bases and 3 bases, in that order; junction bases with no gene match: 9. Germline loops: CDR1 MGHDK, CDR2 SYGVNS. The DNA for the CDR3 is TGTGCCAGCAGTGAAAGGGGCGGACAGGGGAGGACAGATACGCAGTATTTT. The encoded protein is CASSERGGQGRTDTQYF.

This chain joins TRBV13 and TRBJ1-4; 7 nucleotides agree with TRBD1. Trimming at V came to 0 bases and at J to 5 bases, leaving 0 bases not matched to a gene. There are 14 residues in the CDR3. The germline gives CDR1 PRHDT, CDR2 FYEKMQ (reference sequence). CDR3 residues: CASSLGQGNEKLFF. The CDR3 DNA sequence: TGTGCCAGCAGCTTAGGACAGGGGAATGAAAAACTGTTTTTT. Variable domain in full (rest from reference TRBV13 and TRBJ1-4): AAGVIQSPRHLIKEKRETATLKCYPIPRHDTVYWYQQGPGQDPQFLISFYEKMQSDKGSIPDRFSAQQFSDYHSELNMSSLELGDSALYFCASSLGQGNEKLFFGSGTQLSVL.

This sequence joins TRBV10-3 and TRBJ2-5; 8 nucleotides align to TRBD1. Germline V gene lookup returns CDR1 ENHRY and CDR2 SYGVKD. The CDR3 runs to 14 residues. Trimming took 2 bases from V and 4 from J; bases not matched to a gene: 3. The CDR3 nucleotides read TGTGCCATCAGTGAGGGGACAGGTACAGAGACCCAGTACTTC. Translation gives CAISEGTGTETQYF.

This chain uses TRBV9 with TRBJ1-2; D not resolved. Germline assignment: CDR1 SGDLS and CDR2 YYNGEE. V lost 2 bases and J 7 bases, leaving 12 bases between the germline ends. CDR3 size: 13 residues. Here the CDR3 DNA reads TGTGCCAGCAGCGTCGAGTGGGGAGGTGGCTACACCTTC. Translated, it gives CASSVEWGGGYTF.

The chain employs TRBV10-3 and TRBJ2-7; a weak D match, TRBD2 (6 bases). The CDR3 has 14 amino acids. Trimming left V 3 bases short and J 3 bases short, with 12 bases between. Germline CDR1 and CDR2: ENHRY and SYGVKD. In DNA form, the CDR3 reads TGTGCCATCAGTGAAAGCGGGCCACACTACGAGCAGTACTTC. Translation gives CAISESGPHYEQYF.